This entry concerns a single TCR beta chain. Its target is not known. Data came from immunoSEQ multiplex PCR; TCRdb stores just in-frame clones and leaves some out. This sample has under 600,000 clones, with roughly nine tenths found just once. Trimming stripped 8 bases from V and 1 base from J, with 8 bases between. The CDR3 loop spans 11 amino acids. CDR1 GTSNPN and CDR2 SVGIG come from the germline V gene (reference sequence). This specimen comes from a study of Ad26.COV2.S vaccination and SARS-CoV-2 variants. Treatment reported: roughly 18 received Ad26.COV2.S at low or high dose, single or two shots; roughly five received placebo; per-sample allocation not given. Sampling was performed 63 days after the first vaccine or placebo injection. Whole-study findings and limits: Spike-specific TCR breadth ran higher among vaccine recipients than placebo recipients.

Material: peripheral blood, obtained in a trial of Ad26.COV2.S vaccine versus placebo. The V call is TRBV30, the J call TRBJ1-1, with D possibly TRBD1 on 5 matching bases. The TCR originated in a person between 18 and 60 years old who received the Ad26.COV2.S COVID-19 vaccine or a placebo. The CDR3 nucleotides read TGTGCCGGGGCATGGAACACTGAAGCTTTCTTT. Translation: CAGAWNTEAFF.